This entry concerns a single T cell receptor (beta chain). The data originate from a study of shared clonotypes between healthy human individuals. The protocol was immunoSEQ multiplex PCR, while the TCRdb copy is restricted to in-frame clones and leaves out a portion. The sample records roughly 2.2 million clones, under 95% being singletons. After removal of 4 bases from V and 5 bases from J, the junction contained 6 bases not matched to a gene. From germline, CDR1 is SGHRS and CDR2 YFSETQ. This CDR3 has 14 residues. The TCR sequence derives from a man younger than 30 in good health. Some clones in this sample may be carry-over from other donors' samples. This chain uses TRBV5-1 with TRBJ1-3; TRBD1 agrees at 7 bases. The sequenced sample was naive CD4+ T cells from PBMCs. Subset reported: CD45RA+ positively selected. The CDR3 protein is CASSPQDRRNTIYF. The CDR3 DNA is TGCGCCAGCAGCCCCCAGGACAGGCGAAACACCATATATTTT.